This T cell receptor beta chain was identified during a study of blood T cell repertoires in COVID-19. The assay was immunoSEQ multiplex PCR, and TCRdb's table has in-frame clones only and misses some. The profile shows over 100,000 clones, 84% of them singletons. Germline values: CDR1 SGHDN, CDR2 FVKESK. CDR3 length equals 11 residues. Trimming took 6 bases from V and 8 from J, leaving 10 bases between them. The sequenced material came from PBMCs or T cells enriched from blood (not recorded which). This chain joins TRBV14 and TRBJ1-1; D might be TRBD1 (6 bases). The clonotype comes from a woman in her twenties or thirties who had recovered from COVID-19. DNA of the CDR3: TGTGCCAGCAGTATTACAGGGGAAGCTTTCTTT. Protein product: CASSITGEAFF.